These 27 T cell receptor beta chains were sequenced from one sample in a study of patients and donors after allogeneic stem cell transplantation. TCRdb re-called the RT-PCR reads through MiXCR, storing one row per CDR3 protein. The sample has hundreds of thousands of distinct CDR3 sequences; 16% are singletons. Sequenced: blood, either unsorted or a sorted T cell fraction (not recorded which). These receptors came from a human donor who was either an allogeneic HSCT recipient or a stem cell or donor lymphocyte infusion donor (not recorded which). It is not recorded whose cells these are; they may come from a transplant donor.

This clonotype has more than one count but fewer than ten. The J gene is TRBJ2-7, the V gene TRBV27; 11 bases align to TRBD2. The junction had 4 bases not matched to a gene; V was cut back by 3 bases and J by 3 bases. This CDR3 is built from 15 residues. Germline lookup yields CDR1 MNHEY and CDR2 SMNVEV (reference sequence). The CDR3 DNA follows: TGTGCCAGCAGTTTTACTAGCGGGAGTATCTACGAGCAGTACTTC. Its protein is CASSFTSGSIYEQYF.

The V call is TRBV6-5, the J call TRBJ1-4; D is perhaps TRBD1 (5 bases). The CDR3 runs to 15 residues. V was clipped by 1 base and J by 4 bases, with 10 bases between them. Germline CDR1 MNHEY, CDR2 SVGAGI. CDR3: CASSYWGSGNEKLFF. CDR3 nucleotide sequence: TGTGCCAGCAGTTACTGGGGGTCCGGTAATGAAAAACTGTTTTTT.

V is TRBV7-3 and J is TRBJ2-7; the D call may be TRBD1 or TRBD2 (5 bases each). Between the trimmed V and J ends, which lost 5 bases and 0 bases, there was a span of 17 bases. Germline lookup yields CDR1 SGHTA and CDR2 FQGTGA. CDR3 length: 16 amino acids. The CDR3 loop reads CASSPRGGSDSYEQYF. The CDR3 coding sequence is TGTGCCAGCAGCCCACGTGGGGGTAGCGACTCCTACGAGCAGTACTTC.

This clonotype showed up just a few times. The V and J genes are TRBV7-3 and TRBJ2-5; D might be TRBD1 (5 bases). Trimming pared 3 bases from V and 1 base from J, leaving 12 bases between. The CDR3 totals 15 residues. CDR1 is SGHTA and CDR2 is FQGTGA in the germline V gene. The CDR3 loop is CASSFDRHPQETQYF. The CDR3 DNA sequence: TGTGCCAGCAGCTTCGACAGACACCCCCAAGAGACCCAGTACTTC.

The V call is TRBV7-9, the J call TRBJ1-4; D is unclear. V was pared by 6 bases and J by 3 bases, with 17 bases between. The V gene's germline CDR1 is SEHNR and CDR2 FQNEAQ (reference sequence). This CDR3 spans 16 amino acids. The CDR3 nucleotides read TGTGCCAGCAGTCGCAATGGGTTTGAGGCTAATGAAAAACTGTTTTTT. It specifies CASSRNGFEANEKLFF.

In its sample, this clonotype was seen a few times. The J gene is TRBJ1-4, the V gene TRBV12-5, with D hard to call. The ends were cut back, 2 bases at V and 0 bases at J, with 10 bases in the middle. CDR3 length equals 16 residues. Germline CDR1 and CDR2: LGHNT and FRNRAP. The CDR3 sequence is CASGLMGFATNEKLFF. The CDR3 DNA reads TGTGCTAGTGGTTTGATGGGGTTTGCAACTAATGAAAAACTGTTTTTT.

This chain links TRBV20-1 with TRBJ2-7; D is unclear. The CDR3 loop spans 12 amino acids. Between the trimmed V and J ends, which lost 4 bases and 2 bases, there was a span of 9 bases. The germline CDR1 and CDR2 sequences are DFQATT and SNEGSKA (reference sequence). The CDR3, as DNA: TGCAGTGCTACCCCCAAAACCTACGAGCAGTACTTC. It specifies CSATPKTYEQYF.

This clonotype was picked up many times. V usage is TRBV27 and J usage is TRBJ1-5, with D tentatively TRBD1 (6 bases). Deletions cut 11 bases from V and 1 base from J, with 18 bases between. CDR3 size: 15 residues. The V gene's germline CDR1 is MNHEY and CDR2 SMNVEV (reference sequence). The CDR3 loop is CAGRRGGGSNQPQHF. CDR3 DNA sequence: TGTGCCGGTAGGCGAGGGGGTGGAAGCAATCAGCCCCAGCATTTT.

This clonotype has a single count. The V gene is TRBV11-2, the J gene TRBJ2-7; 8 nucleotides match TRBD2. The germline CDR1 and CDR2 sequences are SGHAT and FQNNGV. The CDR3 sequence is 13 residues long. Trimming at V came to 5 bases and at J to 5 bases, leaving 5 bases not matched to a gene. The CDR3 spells CASSLGRANEQYF. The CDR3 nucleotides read TGTGCCAGCAGCCTCGGGAGGGCTAACGAGCAGTACTTC.

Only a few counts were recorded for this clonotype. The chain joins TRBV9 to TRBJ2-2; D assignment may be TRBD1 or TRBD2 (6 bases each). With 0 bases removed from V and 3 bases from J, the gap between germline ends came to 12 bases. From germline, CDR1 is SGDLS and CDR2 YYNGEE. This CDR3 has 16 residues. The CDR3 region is CASSVVSGADTGELFF. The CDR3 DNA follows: TGTGCCAGCAGCGTAGTTTCGGGGGCAGACACCGGGGAGCTGTTTTTT. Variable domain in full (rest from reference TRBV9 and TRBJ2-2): DSGVTQTPKHLITATGQRVTLRCSPRSGDLSVYWYQQSLDQGLQFLIQYYNGEERAKGNILERFSAQQFPDLHSELNLSSLELGDSALYFCASSVVSGADTGELFFGEGSRLTVL.

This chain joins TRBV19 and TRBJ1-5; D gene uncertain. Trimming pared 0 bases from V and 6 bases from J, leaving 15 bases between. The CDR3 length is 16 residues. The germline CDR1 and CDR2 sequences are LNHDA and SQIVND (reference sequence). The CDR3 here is CASSIDGASIGQPQHF. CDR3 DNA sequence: TGTGCCAGTAGTATAGATGGAGCTTCTATTGGTCAGCCCCAGCATTTT.

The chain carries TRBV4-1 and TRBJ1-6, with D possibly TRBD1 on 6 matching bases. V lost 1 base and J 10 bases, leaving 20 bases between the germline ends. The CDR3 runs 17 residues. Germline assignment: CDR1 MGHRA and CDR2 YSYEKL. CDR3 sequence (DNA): TGCGCCAGCAGCCAAGCTCCCTGCAGGGGAATCGAGTCACCCCTCCACTTT. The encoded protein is CASSQAPCRGIESPLHF.

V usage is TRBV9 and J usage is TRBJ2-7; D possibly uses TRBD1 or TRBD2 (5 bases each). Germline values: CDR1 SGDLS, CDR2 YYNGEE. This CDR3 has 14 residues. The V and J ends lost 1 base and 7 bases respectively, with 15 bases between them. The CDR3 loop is CASSVRDIWGEQYF. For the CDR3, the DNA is TGTGCCAGCAGCGTACGGGATATCTGGGGGGAGCAGTACTTC.

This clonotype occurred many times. DNA for the CDR3: TGTGCCAGCAGATCGGGACTACCCAATGAGCAGTTCTTC. This sequence encodes CASRSGLPNEQFF. V and J are TRBV2 and TRBJ2-1, with 7 nucleotides matching TRBD2. The CDR3 runs to 13 residues. The germline V gene encodes CDR1 SNHLY and CDR2 FYNNEI. V shed 6 bases and J 6 bases; nucleotides not matched to a gene: 5.

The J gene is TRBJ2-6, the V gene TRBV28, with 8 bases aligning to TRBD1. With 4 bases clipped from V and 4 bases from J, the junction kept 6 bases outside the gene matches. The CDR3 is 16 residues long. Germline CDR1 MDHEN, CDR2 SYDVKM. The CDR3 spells CASSSRTGNGANVLTF. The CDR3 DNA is TGTGCCAGCAGTTCCCGGACAGGGAACGGGGCCAACGTCCTGACTTTC.

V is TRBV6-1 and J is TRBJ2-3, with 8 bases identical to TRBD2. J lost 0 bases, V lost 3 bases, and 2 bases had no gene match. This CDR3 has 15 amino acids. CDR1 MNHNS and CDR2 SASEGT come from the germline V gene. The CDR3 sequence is CASSDSGASTDTQYF. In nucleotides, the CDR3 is TGTGCCAGCAGTGATAGCGGGGCTAGCACAGATACGCAGTATTTT.

The chain's CDR3 is CASSWSTGGSGKNIQYF. DNA of the CDR3: TGCGCCAGCAGCTGGTCTACAGGGGGATCAGGCAAAAACATTCAGTACTTC. The V call is TRBV5-1, the J call TRBJ2-4; TRBD1 matches 8 bases. This CDR3 is built from 17 residues. Per the germline V gene, CDR1 is SGHRS and CDR2 is YFSETQ. J lost 3 bases, V lost 3 bases, and 11 bases had no gene match.

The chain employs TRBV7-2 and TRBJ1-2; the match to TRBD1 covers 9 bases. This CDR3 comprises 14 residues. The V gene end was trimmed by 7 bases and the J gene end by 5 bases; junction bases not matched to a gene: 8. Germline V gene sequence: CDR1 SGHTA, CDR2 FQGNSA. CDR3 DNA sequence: TGTGCCAGCAAGCCAGGACAGGGGCGGTATGGCTACACCTTC. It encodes CASKPGQGRYGYTF.

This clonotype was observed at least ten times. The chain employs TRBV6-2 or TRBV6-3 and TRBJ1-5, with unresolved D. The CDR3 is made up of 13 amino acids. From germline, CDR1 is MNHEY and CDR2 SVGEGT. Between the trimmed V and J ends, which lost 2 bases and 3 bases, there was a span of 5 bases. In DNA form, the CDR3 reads TGTGCCAGCAGTTACGGATCCAATCAGCCCCAGCATTTT. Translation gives CASSYGSNQPQHF.

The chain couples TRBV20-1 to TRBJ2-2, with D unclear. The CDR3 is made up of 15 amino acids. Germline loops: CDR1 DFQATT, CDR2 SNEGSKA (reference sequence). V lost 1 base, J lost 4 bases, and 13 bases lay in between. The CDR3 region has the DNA TGCAGTGCTAGAGCCTTTGTCTCGGGCACCGGGGAGCTGTTTTTT. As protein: CSARAFVSGTGELFF.

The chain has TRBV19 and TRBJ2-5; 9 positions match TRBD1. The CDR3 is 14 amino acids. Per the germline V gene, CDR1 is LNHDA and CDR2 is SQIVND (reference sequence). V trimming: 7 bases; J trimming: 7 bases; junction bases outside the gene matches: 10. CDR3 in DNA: TGTGCCAGTACCCCGGGACAGGGTACCGGGACCCAGTACTTC. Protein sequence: CASTPGQGTGTQYF.

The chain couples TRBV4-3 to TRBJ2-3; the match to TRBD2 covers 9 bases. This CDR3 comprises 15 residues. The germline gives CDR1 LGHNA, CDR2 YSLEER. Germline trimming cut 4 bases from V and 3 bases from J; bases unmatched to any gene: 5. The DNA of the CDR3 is TGCGCCAGCAGCCTGGGACTAGCTTTGACAGATACGCAGTATTTT. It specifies CASSLGLALTDTQYF.

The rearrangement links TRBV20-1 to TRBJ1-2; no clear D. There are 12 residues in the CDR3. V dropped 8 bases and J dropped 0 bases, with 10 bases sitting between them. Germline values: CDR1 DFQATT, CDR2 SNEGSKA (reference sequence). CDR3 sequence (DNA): TGCAGTCTCCAGGCCGCTAACTATGGCTACACCTTC. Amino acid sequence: CSLQAANYGYTF.

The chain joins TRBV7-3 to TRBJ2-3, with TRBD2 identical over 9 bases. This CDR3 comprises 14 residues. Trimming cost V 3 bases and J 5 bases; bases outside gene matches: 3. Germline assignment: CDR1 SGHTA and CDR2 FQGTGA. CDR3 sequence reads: CASSFLAGLDTQYF. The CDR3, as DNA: TGTGCCAGCAGCTTTCTAGCGGGATTAGATACGCAGTATTTT.

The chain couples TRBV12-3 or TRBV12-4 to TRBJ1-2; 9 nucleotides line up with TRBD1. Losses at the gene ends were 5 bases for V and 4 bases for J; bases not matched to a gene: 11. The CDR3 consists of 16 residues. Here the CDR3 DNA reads TGTGCCAGCAGTCCTAGCCGGGACAGGGTTGCCTATGGCTACACCTTC. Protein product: CASSPSRDRVAYGYTF.

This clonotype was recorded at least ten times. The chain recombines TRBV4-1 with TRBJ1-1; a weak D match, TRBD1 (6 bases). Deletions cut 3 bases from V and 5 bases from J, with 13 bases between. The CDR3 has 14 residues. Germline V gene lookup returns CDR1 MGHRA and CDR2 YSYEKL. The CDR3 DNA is TGCGCCAGCAGCCACCCCGAGACAGGTACTGAAGCTTTCTTT. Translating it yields CASSHPETGTEAFF.

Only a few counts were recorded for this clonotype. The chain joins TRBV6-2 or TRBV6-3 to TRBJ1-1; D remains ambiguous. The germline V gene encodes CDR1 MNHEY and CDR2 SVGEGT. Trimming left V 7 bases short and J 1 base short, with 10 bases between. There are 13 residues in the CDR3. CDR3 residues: CASTPNRNTEAFF. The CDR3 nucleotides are TGTGCCAGCACCCCTAATAGGAACACTGAAGCTTTCTTT.